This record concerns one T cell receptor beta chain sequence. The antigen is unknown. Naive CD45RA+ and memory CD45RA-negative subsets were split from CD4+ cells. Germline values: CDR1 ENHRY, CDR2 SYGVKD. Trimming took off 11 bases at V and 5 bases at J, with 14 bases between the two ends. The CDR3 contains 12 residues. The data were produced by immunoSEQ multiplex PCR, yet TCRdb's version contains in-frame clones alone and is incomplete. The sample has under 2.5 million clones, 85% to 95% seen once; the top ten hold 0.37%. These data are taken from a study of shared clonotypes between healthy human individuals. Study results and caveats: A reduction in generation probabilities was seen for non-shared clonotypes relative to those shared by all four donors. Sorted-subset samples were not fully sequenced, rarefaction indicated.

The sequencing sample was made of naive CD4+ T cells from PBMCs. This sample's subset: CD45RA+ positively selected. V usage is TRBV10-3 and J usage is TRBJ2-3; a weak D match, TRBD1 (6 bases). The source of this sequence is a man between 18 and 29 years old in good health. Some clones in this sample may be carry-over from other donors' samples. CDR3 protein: CAAEGDGDTQYF. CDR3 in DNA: TGTGCCGCCGAGGGGGATGGAGATACGCAGTATTTT.